Each of the 29 T cell receptor beta chains below was sequenced from the same sample in a study of shared clonotypes between healthy human individuals (TCRdb year 2020). Library creation used the immunoSEQ multiplex PCR assay. In TCRdb, the immuneACCESS table is reduced to in-frame sequences with V and J assigned. These tables do not hold every clone; where another copy was compared, an unresolved V gene accounts for under half, and the others remain unexplained. This sample is represented by roughly 2,300,000 clones; roughly 92% of them were singletons. Jointly, the top ten make up 0.37% of the sample. The sequencing sample was made of naive CD4+ T cells from PBMCs. The cell subset or site label, read with the paper, signifies: CD45RA+ positively selected. The origin of the receptors is a man between 18 and 29 years old in good health. Some clones in this sample may be carry-over from other donors' samples.

The chain uses TRBV29-1 and TRBJ2-1; 9 positions agree with TRBD2. CDR1 and CDR2 from the germline V gene are SQVTM and ANQGSEA. This CDR3 is 15 amino acids long. J gave up 0 bases and V 6 bases, and 6 bases lay outside the gene matches. CDR3 amino acids: CSVPAGGTSYNEQFF. In DNA form, the CDR3 reads TGCAGCGTCCCAGCGGGAGGCACCTCCTACAATGAGCAGTTCTTC.

The rearrangement joins TRBV5-1 to TRBJ2-7, with no clear D. The CDR3 loop spans 14 amino acids. Germline CDR1 and CDR2: SGHRS and YFSETQ. Trimming removed 4 bases at V and 2 bases at J, with 13 bases between. CDR3 coding DNA: TGCGCCAGCAGCGTGACACCCCGAACCTACGAGCAGTACTTC. Translating it yields CASSVTPRTYEQYF.

The chain recombines TRBV15 with TRBJ2-2, with 9 bases aligning to TRBD2. V was pared by 8 bases and J by 1 base, with 5 bases of the junction left unmatched. Germline V lookup: CDR1 LNHNV, CDR2 YYDKDF (reference sequence). This CDR3 region has 15 residues. The CDR3 DNA follows: TGTGCCACCGGGAAGCGGGAGGTGAACACCGGGGAGCTGTTTTTT. This sequence encodes CATGKREVNTGELFF.

V gene TRBV5-1 combines with J gene TRBJ2-5; TRBD2 matches at 8 bases. V lost 0 bases and J lost 5; bases outside the gene matches: 6. Germline V gene data show CDR1 as SGHRS and CDR2 as YFSETQ. The CDR3 is 15 amino acids. The CDR3 spells CASSLAAGVKETQYF. The DNA for the CDR3 is TGCGCCAGCAGCTTGGCAGCGGGAGTGAAGGAGACCCAGTACTTC.

This sequence joins TRBV7-9 and TRBJ1-1; no firm D call. CDR1 is SEHNR and CDR2 is FQNEAQ in the germline V gene (reference sequence). The length of the CDR3 is 14 residues. The V gene lost 3 bases and the J gene lost 1 base, with 9 bases spanning the gap. The CDR3 nucleotides are TGTGCCAGCAGCTTGACTTCGGGGAACACTGAAGCTTTCTTT. Amino acids: CASSLTSGNTEAFF. Together with reference TRBV7-9 and TRBJ1-1, the CDR3 gives the full variable domain: DTGVSQNPRHKITKRGQNVTFRCDPISEHNRLYWYRQTLGQGPEFLTYFQNEAQLEKSRLLSDRFSAERPKGSFSTLEIQRTEQGDSAMYLCASSLTSGNTEAFFGQGTRLTVV.

The chain links TRBV28 to TRBJ2-7, with 13 bases fitting TRBD2. There are 15 residues in the CDR3. V dropped 5 bases and J dropped 1; count of bases not matched to a gene: 2. Per the germline V gene, CDR1 is MDHEN and CDR2 is SYDVKM. CDR3 coding DNA: TGTGCCAGCAGTAGACTAGCGGGAGGTTCCTACGAGCAGTACTTC. Protein: CASSRLAGGSYEQYF.

The chain uses TRBV6-1 and TRBJ2-1; 7 bases agree with TRBD2. The CDR3 runs to 15 residues. Per germline, CDR1 MNHNS and CDR2 SASEGT. Germline trimming cut 2 bases from V and 4 bases from J; bases unmatched to any gene: 5. In DNA form, the CDR3 reads TGTGCCAGCAGTGAACTAGCGGATTATTACAATGAGCAGTTCTTC. It is translated as CASSELADYYNEQFF.

CDR3 amino acids: CASSLAVRVAYGYTF. CDR3 DNA: TGTGCCAGCAGCTTAGCGGTCAGGGTGGCCTATGGCTACACCTTC. The chain combines TRBV7-2 with TRBJ1-2; D possibly corresponds to TRBD1 (5 bases). V was trimmed by 0 bases and J by 4 bases, leaving 12 bases between them. The germline CDR1 and CDR2 sequences are SGHTA and FQGNSA. The length of the CDR3 is 15 residues.

For this clone: The junction and the germline gene differ at one end; a read error may be behind it. The chain recombines TRBV25-1 with TRBJ2-7; D not certain. Germline V lookup: CDR1 MGHDK, CDR2 SYGVNS. The CDR3 runs to 12 residues. CDR3 in DNA: TGTGCCAGCAGTGATGGTCGCTACGAGCAGTGCTTC. Residues: CASSDGRYEQCF.

A word on this clone: One end of the junction fails to match germline, which may point to a read error. The gene calls are TRBV27 and TRBJ2-7, with a weak D call TRBD2 (7 bases). Germline values: CDR1 MNHEY, CDR2 SMNVEV (reference sequence). The CDR3 runs to 10 residues. In DNA, the CDR3 is TGTGCCAGGGAAGGCGGGGGCCAGAACTTC. Protein sequence: CAREGGGQNF.

This chain connects TRBV11-2 to TRBJ2-4, with D hard to call. The length of the CDR3 is 19 residues. CDR1 is SGHAT and CDR2 is FQNNGV in the germline V gene. Trimming took 0 bases from V and 0 from J, leaving 18 bases between them. As DNA, the CDR3 is TGTGCCAGCAGCTTAGACCCATACGGTGGGAATGTAGCCAAAAACATTCAGTACTTC. Encoded protein: CASSLDPYGGNVAKNIQYF.

V and J are TRBV5-1 and TRBJ1-3; D call uncertain. Trimming stripped 4 bases from V and 2 bases from J, with 7 bases between. This CDR3 has 13 residues. The germline CDR1 and CDR2 sequences are SGHRS and YFSETQ. The DNA for the CDR3 is TGCGCCAGCAGCGCAGGACCTGGAAACACCATATATTTT. Translating it yields CASSAGPGNTIYF. The full variable domain, with the rest looked up from reference TRBV5-1 and TRBJ1-3, is KAGVTQTPRYLIKTRGQQVTLSCSPISGHRSVSWYQQTPGQGLQFLFEYFSETQRNKGNFPGRFSGRQFSNSRSEMNVSTLELGDSALYLCASSAGPGNTIYFGEGSWLTVV.

The chain couples TRBV11-3 to TRBJ1-3, with D hard to call. Trimming pared 1 base from V and 3 bases from J, leaving 7 bases between. The CDR3 has 14 residues. Germline CDR1 and CDR2: SGHNT and YENEEA. CDR3: CASSLGSIGNTIYF. CDR3 DNA: TGTGCCAGCAGCTTAGGTAGCATTGGAAACACCATATATTTT. The whole variable domain, remainder taken from reference TRBV11-3 and TRBJ1-3, is EAGVVQSPRYKIIEKKQPVAFWCNPISGHNTLYWYLQNLGQGPELLIRYENEEAVDDSQLPKDRFSAERLKGVDSTLKIQPAELGDSAVYLCASSLGSIGNTIYFGEGSWLTVV.

The chain employs TRBV6-5 and TRBJ1-3; possible D gene TRBD1, 6 bases. Germline assignment: CDR1 MNHEY and CDR2 SVGAGI. V dropped 10 bases and J dropped 7 bases, with 17 bases sitting between them. This CDR3 spans 13 amino acids. The CDR3 DNA is TGTGCCACCCGACAGGTGCCCGGGAACACCATATATTTT. This translates into CATRQVPGNTIYF.

This chain joins TRBV7-9 and TRBJ2-1; the D gene is possibly TRBD1 (5 bases). Germline V gene lookup returns CDR1 SEHNR and CDR2 FQNEAQ (reference sequence). V was cut by 5 bases and J by 10 bases, with 15 bases left in between. The CDR3 has 13 residues. The CDR3 spells CASSQQVGGEQFF. The CDR3 DNA reads TGTGCCAGCAGCCAACAGGTCGGCGGCGAGCAGTTCTTC.

This chain connects TRBV10-3 to TRBJ2-7; 8 bases are shared with TRBD2. Germline trimming cut 6 bases from V and 0 bases from J; bases unmatched to any gene: 4. This CDR3 has 14 residues. The V gene's germline CDR1 is ENHRY and CDR2 SYGVKD. CDR3 loop: CAIRAGLVSYEQYF. For the CDR3, the DNA is TGTGCCATCAGGGCGGGACTAGTCTCCTACGAGCAGTACTTC.

The J gene is TRBJ2-2, the V gene TRBV7-2; D remains ambiguous. Germline V gene data show CDR1 as SGHTA and CDR2 as FQGNSA. The CDR3 spans 15 residues. V was shortened by 0 bases and J by 3 bases, with 8 bases between the two germline ends. CDR3 bases: TGTGCCAGCAGCTTAGCCTCGAGGTACACCGGGGAGCTGTTTTTT. It yields the protein CASSLASRYTGELFF. The whole variable domain, filled in from reference TRBV7-2 and TRBJ2-2, reads GAGVSQSPSNKVTEKGKDVELRCDPISGHTALYWYRQSLGQGLEFLIYFQGNSAPDKSGLPSDRFSAERTGGSVSTLTIQRTQQEDSAVYLCASSLASRYTGELFFGEGSRLTVL.

In its sample, this clone was seen once. The V and J genes are TRBV28 and TRBJ2-5; D is ambiguous. V lost 4 bases and J lost 6, with 21 bases in between. The CDR3 runs 16 residues. CDR1 MDHEN and CDR2 SYDVKM come from the germline V gene. CDR3 coding DNA: TGTGCCAGCAGTTCCTCAGTGGTCCAACGGGTGAAGACCCAGTACTTC. Its translation is CASSSSVVQRVKTQYF.

This clone has a single count. The chain recombines TRBV7-3 with TRBJ2-7; D is possibly TRBD1 or TRBD2 (5 bases each). Germline values: CDR1 SGHTA, CDR2 FQGTGA. CDR3 size: 17 residues. Trimming took off 2 bases at V and 5 bases at J, with 22 bases between the two ends. The CDR3 here is CASSLRERGNPNHEQYF. CDR3 coding DNA: TGTGCCAGCAGCTTACGGGAAAGGGGTAATCCTAACCACGAGCAGTACTTC. The entire variable domain, with the rest obtained from reference TRBV7-3 and TRBJ2-7, is as follows: GAGVSQTPSNKVTEKGKYVELRCDPISGHTALYWYRQSLGQGPEFLIYFQGTGAADDSGLPNDRFFAVRPEGSVSTLKIQRTERGDSAVYLCASSLRERGNPNHEQYFGPGTRLTVT.

The chain recombines TRBV19 with TRBJ1-2; D may be TRBD1 (6 bases). Trimming removed 4 bases from V and 7 bases from J, with 10 bases in between. The CDR3 is 12 amino acids. Germline V gene data show CDR1 as LNHDA and CDR2 as SQIVND (reference sequence). CDR3 sequence (DNA): TGTGCCAGTAGTACCAACAGGGTTGGCTACACCTTC. Residues: CASSTNRVGYTF. The full variable domain, rest sourced from reference TRBV19 and TRBJ1-2, is DGGITQSPKYLFRKEGQNVTLSCEQNLNHDAMYWYRQDPGQGLRLIYYSQIVNDFQKGDIAEGYSVSREKKESFPLTVTSAQKNPTAFYLCASSTNRVGYTFGSGTRLTVV.

J is TRBJ1-2 and V is TRBV5-1; TRBD1 matches at 8 bases. After removal of 5 bases from V and 6 bases from J, the junction contained 12 bases not matched to a gene. Germline CDR1 is SGHRS and CDR2 is YFSETQ. This CDR3 is 15 amino acids long. The CDR3 sequence is CASRPQGASMDGYTF. CDR3 DNA sequence: TGCGCCAGCAGGCCGCAGGGGGCATCGATGGATGGCTACACCTTC.

The chain is built from TRBV5-1 and TRBJ2-5; weak D call: TRBD1 (6 bases). The CDR3 totals 14 residues. The V and J ends lost 1 base and 2 bases respectively, with 9 bases between them. CDR1 and CDR2 from the germline V gene are SGHRS and YFSETQ. Here the CDR3 DNA reads TGCGCCAGCAGCTTGAGTGGACAGCAAGAGACCCAGTACTTC. This sequence encodes CASSLSGQQETQYF. Full variable domain (rest looked up from reference TRBV5-1 and TRBJ2-5): KAGVTQTPRYLIKTRGQQVTLSCSPISGHRSVSWYQQTPGQGLQFLFEYFSETQRNKGNFPGRFSGRQFSNSRSEMNVSTLELGDSALYLCASSLSGQQETQYFGPGTRLLVL.

As regards this clone: This sample also contains other DNA sequences that code for the same CDR3. The V gene is TRBV30, the J gene TRBJ1-1, with TRBD1 as a possible D gene (5 bases). Germline lookup yields CDR1 GTSNPN and CDR2 SVGIG (reference sequence). The V gene lost 5 bases and the J gene lost 5 bases, with 9 bases spanning the gap. The CDR3 sequence is 11 residues long. The CDR3 nucleotides are TGTGCCTGGGGGGAGGGGACTGAAGCTTTCTTT. Protein: CAWGEGTEAFF.

This clone appeared a single time. The rearrangement joins TRBV9 to TRBJ2-5, with D uncertain. V lost 4 bases to trimming and J lost 1 base, with 8 bases between them. This CDR3 has 13 residues. Germline V gene lookup returns CDR1 SGDLS and CDR2 YYNGEE. Here the CDR3 DNA reads TGTGCCAGCAGCCGCAGATCCCAAGAGACCCAGTACTTC. Amino acid sequence: CASSRRSQETQYF. The complete variable domain, with remaining parts taken from reference TRBV9 and TRBJ2-5, reads DSGVTQTPKHLITATGQRVTLRCSPRSGDLSVYWYQQSLDQGLQFLIQYYNGEERAKGNILERFSAQQFPDLHSELNLSSLELGDSALYFCASSRRSQETQYFGPGTRLLVL.

The chain links TRBV29-1 to TRBJ1-1, with TRBD1 as a possible D gene (6 bases). V lost 2 bases to trimming and J lost 3 bases, with 16 bases between them. The CDR3 sequence is 15 residues long. From germline, CDR1 is SQVTM and CDR2 ANQGSEA. CDR3 bases: TGCAGCGTTGAAAGGGACGCCAGGGGAGACACTGAAGCTTTCTTT. Its protein is CSVERDARGDTEAFF.

In its sample, this clone was seen once. The chain combines TRBV27 with TRBJ2-7, with 7 bases identical to TRBD2. CDR1 is MNHEY, CDR2 SMNVEV, per germline (reference sequence). J was trimmed by 4 bases and V by 3 bases; bases with no gene match: 9. This CDR3 has 15 amino acids. CDR3 sequence reads: CASSFSAGERYEQYF. CDR3 in DNA: TGTGCCAGCAGTTTTTCCGCGGGAGAACGATACGAGCAGTACTTC.

This clone was found once. V is TRBV7-2 and J is TRBJ2-1, with D tentatively TRBD1 (5 bases). Germline CDR1 SGHTA, CDR2 FQGNSA. Trimming cost V 5 bases and J 1 base, with 15 bases left between them. The CDR3 has 16 residues. Here the CDR3 reads CASSKGLARSYNEQFF. The CDR3 DNA reads TGTGCCAGCAGCAAGGGGTTAGCAAGGTCCTACAATGAGCAGTTCTTC.

The J gene is TRBJ1-3, the V gene TRBV5-6, with a weak D call TRBD1 (6 bases). Trimming shortened V by 1 base and J by 10 bases, and 12 bases separated the two germline ends. This CDR3 is 13 amino acids long. Looked up from germline, CDR1 is SGHDT and CDR2 is YYEEEE. The CDR3, as DNA: TGTGCCAGCAGCTTGTGGAAGGGGGTAACCATATATTTT. Residues: CASSLWKGVTIYF.

The genes are TRBV2 and TRBJ2-1; TRBD1 matches at 10 bases. The V gene end was trimmed by 0 bases and the J gene end by 10 bases; junction bases not matched to a gene: 6. Germline lookup yields CDR1 SNHLY and CDR2 FYNNEI. The CDR3 extends over 15 amino acids. CDR3 residues: CASSEAGQGFYEQFF. In DNA form, the CDR3 reads TGTGCCAGCAGTGAAGCGGGACAGGGGTTCTACGAGCAGTTCTTC.